A selection of T cell receptor beta chains follows, all from one sample in a study of post-analysis software for immune sequencing data. TCRdb ran MiXCR on the PCR reads and lists one entry per CDR3 protein. Of roughly 870,000 distinct CDR3 sequences listed, 53% are singletons. The specimen sequenced was blood. These receptors were obtained from a girl under 18 with multiple sclerosis. CDR3s include the opening cysteine and the closing phenylalanine or tryptophan. Each record gives: J gene, V gene, CDR3 length, clone size, D gene, CDR3 DNA, CDR3 protein. A D gene is named only where the DNA matches it firmly. Expanded clones get a size class; other rows say once, few or many, or leave the size out.

j_call: TRBJ1-2
v_call: TRBV10-3
cdr3_length: 14
clone_size: -
d_call: -
cdr3_nt: TGTGCCATCAGTGAGTCGAGAGACAACTATGGCTACACCTTC
cdr3_aa: CAISESRDNYGYTF

j_call: TRBJ2-1
v_call: TRBV7-3
cdr3_length: 17
clone_size: -
d_call: TRBD2
cdr3_nt: TGTGCCAGCAGCCCCTCGGGACTAGCGGGAGGCCCCGGTGAGCAGTTCTTC
cdr3_aa: CASSPSGLAGGPGEQFF

j_call: TRBJ2-5
v_call: TRBV18
cdr3_length: 13
clone_size: many
d_call: -
cdr3_nt: TGTGCCAGCTCACCAGACAGACAAGAGACCCAGTACTTC
cdr3_aa: CASSPDRQETQYF

j_call: TRBJ2-7
v_call: TRBV7-9
cdr3_length: 17
clone_size: -
d_call: -
cdr3_nt: TGTGCCAGCAGCTTAGCCCGGGGTATAACGAGCTCCTACGAGCAGTACTTC
cdr3_aa: CASSLARGITSSYEQYF

j_call: TRBJ2-1
v_call: TRBV6-6
cdr3_length: 15
clone_size: -
d_call: -
cdr3_nt: TGTGCCAGCAGTTACAGCGGGCCCCCCTACAATGAGCAGTTTTTC
cdr3_aa: CASSYSGPPYNEQFF

j_call: TRBJ2-5
v_call: TRBV29-1
cdr3_length: 15
clone_size: -
d_call: TRBD2
cdr3_nt: TGCAGCGCTCCGAGACTAGCGGGAGTAAAAGAGACCCAGTACTTC
cdr3_aa: CSAPRLAGVKETQYF

j_call: TRBJ2-1
v_call: TRBV29-1
cdr3_length: 18
clone_size: -
d_call: -
cdr3_nt: TGCAGCGTTGCCGATTCAGGGGGATTGGTGGGACTCTACAATGAGCAGTTCTTC
cdr3_aa: CSVADSGGLVGLYNEQFF

j_call: TRBJ2-3
v_call: TRBV20-1
cdr3_length: 13
clone_size: -
d_call: -
cdr3_nt: TGCAGTGTTGACCGGGGGAGCACAGATATGCAGTATTTT
cdr3_aa: CSVDRGSTDMQYF

j_call: TRBJ1-1
v_call: TRBV5-1
cdr3_length: 16
clone_size: -
d_call: -
cdr3_nt: TGCGCCAGCAGCTTGGTTTCAGGCGGGATGAACACTGAAGCTTTCTTT
cdr3_aa: CASSLVSGGMNTEAFF

j_call: TRBJ2-7
v_call: TRBV6-5
cdr3_length: 15
clone_size: -
d_call: -
cdr3_nt: TGTGCCAGCAGTTATTTATCGGGGCAGGGCAACGAGCAGTACTTC
cdr3_aa: CASSYLSGQGNEQYF

j_call: TRBJ2-7
v_call: TRBV25-1
cdr3_length: 12
clone_size: few
d_call: -
cdr3_nt: TGTGCCAGCAGTGTTGGGATCTACGAGCAGTACTTC
cdr3_aa: CASSVGIYEQYF

j_call: TRBJ2-1
v_call: TRBV20-1
cdr3_length: 17
clone_size: few
d_call: -
cdr3_nt: TGCAGTGCTAGAACCCGGGAGAGACAGTACTCCTACAATGAGCAGTTCTTC
cdr3_aa: CSARTRERQYSYNEQFF

j_call: TRBJ2-7
v_call: TRBV29-1
cdr3_length: 14
clone_size: few
d_call: -
cdr3_nt: TGCAGCGTTGAAGGCTCGCGGGATGCCTACGAGCAGTACTTC
cdr3_aa: CSVEGSRDAYEQYF

j_call: TRBJ2-3
v_call: TRBV25-1
cdr3_length: 14
clone_size: -
d_call: -
cdr3_nt: TGTGCCAGCAGTTATACAGGACAGCCAGATACGCAGTATTTT
cdr3_aa: CASSYTGQPDTQYF

j_call: TRBJ2-5
v_call: TRBV5-1
cdr3_length: 16
clone_size: -
d_call: TRBD2
cdr3_nt: TGCGCCAGCAGCTATCTAGCGGGAGATCGGGTCTTGACCCAGTACTTC
cdr3_aa: CASSYLAGDRVLTQYF

j_call: TRBJ2-7
v_call: TRBV21-1
cdr3_length: 18
clone_size: -
d_call: -
cdr3_nt: TGTGCCAGCAGCAAAGAACCGGGAGGGGGGCGCATGACCTACGAGCAGTACTTC
cdr3_aa: CASSKEPGGGRMTYEQYF

j_call: TRBJ2-7
v_call: TRBV2
cdr3_length: 13
clone_size: -
d_call: TRBD1
cdr3_nt: TGTGCCAGCAGATTCGACAGGGGGTACGAGCAGTACTTC
cdr3_aa: CASRFDRGYEQYF

j_call: TRBJ2-6
v_call: TRBV29-1
cdr3_length: 16
clone_size: -
d_call: TRBD1
cdr3_nt: TGCAGCGTTGAATTCGGGACAGGCTTTGGGACCAACGTCCTGACTTTC
cdr3_aa: CSVEFGTGFGTNVLTF

j_call: TRBJ1-1
v_call: TRBV3-1
cdr3_length: 13
clone_size: once
d_call: -
cdr3_nt: TGTGCCAGCAGCCAAGATTACCGCACTGAAGCTTTCTTT
cdr3_aa: CASSQDYRTEAFF

j_call: TRBJ1-2
v_call: TRBV29-1
cdr3_length: 11
clone_size: few
d_call: -
cdr3_nt: TGCAGCGTGGACAATACTACTGGCTACACCTTC
cdr3_aa: CSVDNTTGYTF

j_call: TRBJ2-7
v_call: TRBV5-5
cdr3_length: 12
clone_size: -
d_call: -
cdr3_nt: TGTGCCAGCAGCCCCCCGGCCGACGAGCAGTACTTC
cdr3_aa: CASSPPADEQYF

j_call: TRBJ2-3
v_call: TRBV9
cdr3_length: 16
clone_size: -
d_call: TRBD1
cdr3_nt: TGTGCCAGCAGCGCCGTCCGGGACAGTATCACAGATACGCAGTATTTT
cdr3_aa: CASSAVRDSITDTQYF

j_call: TRBJ2-7
v_call: TRBV11-1
cdr3_length: 17
clone_size: few
d_call: -
cdr3_nt: TGTGCCAGCAGCTCTATGGGCCCCCGGGGGGCGTCTGACGAGCAGTACTTC
cdr3_aa: CASSSMGPRGASDEQYF

j_call: TRBJ2-1
v_call: TRBV20-1
cdr3_length: 16
clone_size: -
d_call: -
cdr3_nt: TGCAGTGCTAGACCTGCGACAGTGCTCTCCTACAATGAGCAGTTCTTC
cdr3_aa: CSARPATVLSYNEQFF

j_call: TRBJ1-1
v_call: TRBV27
cdr3_length: 15
clone_size: once
d_call: -
cdr3_nt: TGTGCCAGCAGTCCCGGGACCCGGGGGAGCACTGAAGCTTTCTTT
cdr3_aa: CASSPGTRGSTEAFF

j_call: TRBJ1-2
v_call: TRBV2
cdr3_length: 15
clone_size: -
d_call: TRBD1
cdr3_nt: TGTGCCAGCAAGGGACAGGGGAGTCTCGACTATGGCTACACCTTC
cdr3_aa: CASKGQGSLDYGYTF

j_call: TRBJ2-1
v_call: TRBV10-2
cdr3_length: 15
clone_size: -
d_call: TRBD2
cdr3_nt: TGCGCCAGCAGACTAGCGGGAGGGGGTAACAATGAGCAGTTCTTC
cdr3_aa: CASRLAGGGNNEQFF

j_call: TRBJ2-1
v_call: TRBV5-4
cdr3_length: 18
clone_size: -
d_call: -
cdr3_nt: TGTGCCAGCAGTCGAGAGACCGATGGCCTTTTAGCCGGCAATGAGCAGTTCTTC
cdr3_aa: CASSRETDGLLAGNEQFF

j_call: TRBJ2-6
v_call: TRBV7-2
cdr3_length: 20
clone_size: once
d_call: TRBD2
cdr3_nt: TGTGCCAGCAGCTTAAGACTAGCGGGGGGGCGGAACTCTGGGGCCAACGTCCTGACTTTC
cdr3_aa: CASSLRLAGGRNSGANVLTF

j_call: TRBJ2-1
v_call: TRBV9
cdr3_length: 17
clone_size: -
d_call: -
cdr3_nt: TGTGCCAGCAGCATCCCCGCCCGGGACCAAAAAAGGAATGAGCAGTTCTTC
cdr3_aa: CASSIPARDQKRNEQFF

j_call: TRBJ2-7
v_call: TRBV29-1
cdr3_length: 12
clone_size: -
d_call: TRBD1
cdr3_nt: TGCAGCGTCCTTGGACAGGGCGACGAGCAGTACTTC
cdr3_aa: CSVLGQGDEQYF

j_call: TRBJ2-7
v_call: TRBV9
cdr3_length: 15
clone_size: few
d_call: -
cdr3_nt: TGTGCCAGCAGCCCCCAAAGTGTGGTAGCTTACGAGCAGTACTTC
cdr3_aa: CASSPQSVVAYEQYF

j_call: TRBJ2-5
v_call: TRBV5-1
cdr3_length: 14
clone_size: -
d_call: -
cdr3_nt: TGCGCCAGCAGCCAGCGGTCGCCTCCGGAGACCCAGTACTTC
cdr3_aa: CASSQRSPPETQYF

j_call: TRBJ2-5
v_call: TRBV29-1
cdr3_length: 13
clone_size: -
d_call: TRBD2
cdr3_nt: TGCAGCGCTAGCGGGAGGTACCAAGAGACCCAGTACTTC
cdr3_aa: CSASGRYQETQYF

j_call: TRBJ1-1
v_call: TRBV6-5
cdr3_length: 14
clone_size: -
d_call: -
cdr3_nt: TGTGCCAGCGGTCAACAGGGAGCGGACACTGAAGCTTTCTTT
cdr3_aa: CASGQQGADTEAFF

j_call: TRBJ2-1
v_call: TRBV2
cdr3_length: 13
clone_size: -
d_call: -
cdr3_nt: TGTGCCAGCAGCGGTTCGGTAGCGGCTGAGCAGTTCTTC
cdr3_aa: CASSGSVAAEQFF

j_call: TRBJ2-3
v_call: TRBV12-3/TRBV12-4
cdr3_length: 18
clone_size: once
d_call: -
cdr3_nt: TGTGCCAGCAGTTTTCGTGCATGGAGGGCCTCTAGCACAGATACGCAGTATTTT
cdr3_aa: CASSFRAWRASSTDTQYF

j_call: TRBJ2-3
v_call: TRBV18
cdr3_length: 14
clone_size: few
d_call: -
cdr3_nt: TGTGCCAGCTCACCACCGGGGGGCTCAGATACGCAGTATTTT
cdr3_aa: CASSPPGGSDTQYF

j_call: TRBJ2-3
v_call: TRBV4-2
cdr3_length: 13
clone_size: -
d_call: -
cdr3_nt: TGTGCCAGCAGCCAGGATATCACAGATACGCAGTATTTT
cdr3_aa: CASSQDITDTQYF

j_call: TRBJ1-2
v_call: TRBV7-8
cdr3_length: 14
clone_size: -
d_call: -
cdr3_nt: TGTGCCAGCAGCTTCGGGGCGGGGGCCAATGGCTACACCTTC
cdr3_aa: CASSFGAGANGYTF

j_call: TRBJ2-5
v_call: TRBV10-3
cdr3_length: 15
clone_size: -
d_call: TRBD2
cdr3_nt: TGTGCCATCAGTGTAGCTAGCGGTGCGGTAGAGACCCAGTACTTC
cdr3_aa: CAISVASGAVETQYF

j_call: TRBJ2-7
v_call: TRBV11-2
cdr3_length: 18
clone_size: -
d_call: TRBD1
cdr3_nt: TGTGCCAGCAGCTTTAGTCTCTCCGGGACAGGGTCCTCCTACGAGCAGTACTTC
cdr3_aa: CASSFSLSGTGSSYEQYF

j_call: TRBJ1-2
v_call: TRBV7-2
cdr3_length: 15
clone_size: once
d_call: -
cdr3_nt: TGTGCCAGCAGCTTAAACAGCCGGCTCCGTGGTGGCTACACCTTC
cdr3_aa: CASSLNSRLRGGYTF

j_call: TRBJ2-5
v_call: TRBV29-1
cdr3_length: 16
clone_size: -
d_call: TRBD2
cdr3_nt: TGCAGCGTTGAAGGCCTAGCGGGGGGCCGGGAGGAGACCCAGTACTTC
cdr3_aa: CSVEGLAGGREETQYF

j_call: TRBJ2-7
v_call: TRBV20-1
cdr3_length: 15
clone_size: -
d_call: TRBD2
cdr3_nt: TGCAGTGCTAGGCAGACTAGCGGGACAACCTACGAGCAGTACTTC
cdr3_aa: CSARQTSGTTYEQYF

j_call: TRBJ2-3
v_call: TRBV7-9
cdr3_length: 15
clone_size: -
d_call: -
cdr3_nt: TGTGCCAGCGCTAGGGGGGCCGACAGCACAGATACGCAGTATTTT
cdr3_aa: CASARGADSTDTQYF

j_call: TRBJ2-7
v_call: TRBV7-2
cdr3_length: 15
clone_size: -
d_call: -
cdr3_nt: TGTGCCAGCAGCTTAGACAGAGTGGTTACCTACGAGCAGTACTTC
cdr3_aa: CASSLDRVVTYEQYF

j_call: TRBJ1-5
v_call: TRBV5-8
cdr3_length: 13
clone_size: -
d_call: -
cdr3_nt: TGTGCCAGCAGCACCGGGACTTCTCAGCCCCAGCATTTT
cdr3_aa: CASSTGTSQPQHF

j_call: TRBJ2-1
v_call: TRBV5-1
cdr3_length: 15
clone_size: -
d_call: -
cdr3_nt: TGCGCCAGCAGCTTGGTGGCTCACTCCTACAATGAGCAGTTCTTC
cdr3_aa: CASSLVAHSYNEQFF

j_call: TRBJ2-1
v_call: TRBV11-2
cdr3_length: 12
clone_size: few
d_call: -
cdr3_nt: TGTGCCGATAGAGGACGGTACAATGAGCAGTTCTTC
cdr3_aa: CADRGRYNEQFF

j_call: TRBJ2-1
v_call: TRBV20-1
cdr3_length: 16
clone_size: -
d_call: TRBD2
cdr3_nt: TGCAGTGCTAGACGTAACGCGGGGGGGGCCTACAATGAGCAGTTCTTC
cdr3_aa: CSARRNAGGAYNEQFF

j_call: TRBJ2-5
v_call: TRBV14
cdr3_length: 18
clone_size: -
d_call: -
cdr3_nt: TGTGCCAGCAGCCAAGATGATGAGGGTTGGTGGTCCCAGGAGACCCAGTACTTC
cdr3_aa: CASSQDDEGWWSQETQYF